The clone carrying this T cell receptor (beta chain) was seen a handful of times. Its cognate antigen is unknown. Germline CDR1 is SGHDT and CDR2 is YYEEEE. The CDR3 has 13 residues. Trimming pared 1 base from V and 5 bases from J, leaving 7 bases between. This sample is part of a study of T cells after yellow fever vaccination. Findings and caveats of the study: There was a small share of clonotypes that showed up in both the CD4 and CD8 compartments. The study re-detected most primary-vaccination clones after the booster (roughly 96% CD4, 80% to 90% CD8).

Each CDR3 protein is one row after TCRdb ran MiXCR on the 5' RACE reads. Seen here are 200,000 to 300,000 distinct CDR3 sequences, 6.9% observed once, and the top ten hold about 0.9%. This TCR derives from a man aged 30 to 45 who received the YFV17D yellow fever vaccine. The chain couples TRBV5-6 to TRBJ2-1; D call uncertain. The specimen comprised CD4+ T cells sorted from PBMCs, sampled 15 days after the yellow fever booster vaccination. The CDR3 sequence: CASSLFINNEQFF. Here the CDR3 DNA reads TGTGCCAGCAGCTTGTTCATTAACAATGAGCAGTTCTTC.